These 29 T cell receptor beta chains were sequenced from one sample in a study of regulatory T cells in long-lasting Graves disease. Arm-PCR with iRepertoire HTBI primers amplified the CDR3 regions for these TCR beta libraries. TCRdb fed the multiplex PCR reads into MiXCR, producing one record per CDR3 protein. This table holds more than 450,000 distinct CDR3 sequences, 12% found once. The time point: newly diagnosed GD, antithyroid drugs for less than 3 months. The TCR library was made from RNA that had been extracted from PBMCs in TRIzol. Another study also made use of these data, one on T cells in Graves' hyperthyroidism and ophthalmopathy.

The input for sequencing was peripheral blood mononuclear cells (PBMCs), taken at new diagnosis, from a patient treated with antithyroid drugs. These receptor sequences come from a woman in her twenties or thirties with Graves disease.

There are a few counts of this clonotype. The rearrangement joins TRBV4-3 to TRBJ2-5; 7 bases line up with TRBD2. This CDR3 contains 16 residues. CDR1 and CDR2 from the germline V gene are LGHNA and YSLEER. V shed 0 bases and J 5 bases; nucleotides not matched to a gene: 9. The CDR3 nucleotides are TGCGCCAGCAGCCAAGATTGGGCGGGAGATAGTGAGACCCAGTACTTC. It translates to CASSQDWAGDSETQYF.

A single count supports this clonotype. Just one base apart from a much larger clone, this may be a read error. The chain is built from TRBV6-1 and TRBJ1-1; D may be TRBD1 (5 bases). The CDR3 covers 14 residues. From germline, CDR1 is MNHNS and CDR2 SASEGT. In DNA form, the CDR3 reads TGTGCCCGCAGTACCCAGGGAGTCCTTACTGAAGCTTTCTTT. This codes for CARSTQGVLTEAFF.

This clonotype was seen repeatedly, ten times or more. This chain connects TRBV7-2 to TRBJ2-3; 7 positions match TRBD2. Germline V gene data show CDR1 as SGHTA and CDR2 as FQGNSA. V shed 5 bases and J 2 bases; nucleotides not matched to a gene: 4. The CDR3 is 14 residues long. The CDR3 coding sequence is TGTGCCAGCAGCCGGACTAGTACCACAGATACGCAGTATTTT. It specifies CASSRTSTTDTQYF.

This clonotype was seen at least ten times. This sequence joins TRBV7-8 and TRBJ1-1, with TRBD1 as a possible D gene (6 bases). Trimming shortened V by 4 bases and J by 0 bases, and 12 bases separated the two germline ends. This CDR3 contains 15 residues. Per the germline V gene, CDR1 is SGHVS and CDR2 is FQNEAQ. The CDR3 sequence is CASSWDRTVNTEAFF. The CDR3 DNA reads TGTGCCAGCAGCTGGGATCGGACAGTGAACACTGAAGCTTTCTTT.

V usage is TRBV27 and J usage is TRBJ1-1; weak D call: TRBD1 (6 bases). The V end was cut by 3 bases, the J end by 2 bases, with 10 bases between. The CDR3 has 14 residues. Germline V gene data show CDR1 as MNHEY and CDR2 as SMNVEV (reference sequence). CDR3 loop: CASSLVRGNTEAFF. Here the CDR3 DNA reads TGTGCCAGCAGTTTGGTCAGGGGAAACACTGAAGCTTTCTTT.

This clonotype was observed once. A much larger clone sits a single nucleotide away, making a read error possible. The chain recombines TRBV6-2 or TRBV6-3 with TRBJ2-1; possible D gene TRBD2, 5 bases. The length of the CDR3 is 17 residues. Germline CDR1 MNHEY, CDR2 SVGEGT. Trimming took 5 bases from V and 2 from J, leaving 19 bases between them. Here the CDR3 reads CASSETVGIDAYNEQFF. DNA for the CDR3: TGTGCCAGCAGTGAAACTGTCGGGATTGACGCCTACAATGAGCAGTTCTTC.

At least ten counts were recorded for this clonotype. The chain couples TRBV6-5 to TRBJ2-5; D not certain. V was trimmed by 2 bases and J by 5 bases, leaving 9 bases between them. The CDR3 is 13 residues long. Germline V gene data show CDR1 as MNHEY and CDR2 as SVGAGI. CDR3 region: CASSYLGWETQYF. CDR3 bases: TGTGCCAGCAGTTACCTGGGCTGGGAGACCCAGTACTTC.

The V and J genes are TRBV6-1 and TRBJ2-2, with TRBD1 identical over 7 bases. The germline gives CDR1 MNHNS, CDR2 SASEGT. The CDR3 runs 13 residues. After removal of 5 bases from V and 11 bases from J, the junction contained 8 bases not matched to a gene. CDR3 loop: CASSISDRAELFF. In DNA, the CDR3 is TGTGCCAGCAGTATTAGTGACAGGGCTGAGCTGTTTTTT.

This clonotype occurred many times. The chain combines TRBV12-3 or TRBV12-4 with TRBJ2-3, with a tentative D call TRBD2 (6 bases). There are 15 residues in the CDR3. V dropped 5 bases and J dropped 2 bases, with 14 bases sitting between them. CDR3 sequence reads: CASSLWLADTDTQYF. The CDR3 nucleotides read TGTGCCAGCAGTCTGTGGTTAGCGGACACAGATACGCAGTATTTT.

This clonotype was seen at least ten times. The DNA of the CDR3 is TGCGCCAGCAGCGAAGCTTTATTTGGGACAGACAATGAGCAGTTCTTC. This encodes CASSEALFGTDNEQFF. The gene calls are TRBV5-1 and TRBJ2-1; 7 positions agree with TRBD1. Germline V lookup: CDR1 SGHRS, CDR2 YFSETQ. V was clipped by 4 bases and J by 5 bases; unmatched bases: 12. The CDR3 extends over 16 amino acids.

This clonotype was seen at least ten times. This sequence joins TRBV7-9 and TRBJ1-4; possible D gene TRBD1, 6 bases. The V end lost 4 bases, the J end lost 0 bases, and 15 bases lay between the germline ends. The CDR3 totals 17 residues. Germline-derived CDR1 and CDR2 are SEHNR and FQNEAQ (reference sequence). The CDR3: CASSSGVMSATNEKLFF. For the CDR3, the DNA is TGTGCCAGCAGCTCAGGGGTTATGTCTGCAACTAATGAAAAACTGTTTTTT.

V gene TRBV15 combines with J gene TRBJ2-5; D perhaps matches TRBD1 (6 bases). This CDR3 comprises 15 residues. Per germline, CDR1 LNHNV and CDR2 YYDKDF (reference sequence). V was cut by 5 bases and J by 0 bases, with 13 bases left in between. The CDR3 nucleotides read TGTGCCACCAGCTCAGGGGCCCCATACCAAGAGACCCAGTACTTC. Its protein is CATSSGAPYQETQYF.

There are many counts of this clonotype. V is TRBV6-2 or TRBV6-3 and J is TRBJ2-7, with a weak D call TRBD1 (5 bases). Trimming left V 5 bases short and J 3 bases short, with 8 bases between. The CDR3 totals 12 residues. CDR1 and CDR2 from the germline V gene are MNHEY and SVGEGT. This CDR3 reads CASSAGHYEQYF. Here the CDR3 DNA reads TGTGCCAGCAGTGCTGGACACTACGAGCAGTACTTC.

This clonotype has at least ten counts. V usage is TRBV13 and J usage is TRBJ2-1, with TRBD2 identical over 8 bases. Germline V gene sequence: CDR1 PRHDT, CDR2 FYEKMQ (reference sequence). V lost 6 bases, J lost 2 bases, and 9 bases stayed unmatched. The CDR3 loop spans 16 amino acids. As DNA, the CDR3 is TGTGCCAGCAGAACTTCTAGCGGGCCCACCTACAATGAGCAGTTCTTC. This gives the protein CASRTSSGPTYNEQFF.

For the CDR3, the DNA is TGTGCCAGCGGTTCCGCAAAACTAGCGGGAAAAAACATTCAGTACTTC. Translating it yields CASGSAKLAGKNIQYF. The chain is built from TRBV6-9 and TRBJ2-4; 10 bases match TRBD2. V shed 8 bases and J 4 bases; nucleotides not matched to a gene: 11. From germline, CDR1 is MNHGY and CDR2 SVAAGI. This CDR3 is 16 amino acids long.

This clonotype was picked up a small number of times. It may be a read error: a sequence one base away is much more abundant. This sequence joins TRBV11-3 and TRBJ2-1; 8 bases agree with TRBD1. This CDR3 spans 19 amino acids. CDR1 is SGHNT and CDR2 is YENEEA in the germline V gene. CDR3: CANSLDPWTGQSSYNEQFF. CDR3 DNA sequence: TGTGCCAACAGCTTAGATCCCTGGACAGGGCAAAGCTCCTACAATGAGCAGTTCTTC.

This chain connects TRBV11-2 to TRBJ1-2; D call uncertain. Germline V lookup: CDR1 SGHAT, CDR2 FQNNGV. The ends were cut back, 2 bases at V and 6 bases at J, with 13 bases in the middle. This CDR3 has 14 residues. The CDR3 nucleotides are TGTGCCAGCAGCTTAATAGGGTTGGGCGATGGCTACACCTTC. Encoded protein: CASSLIGLGDGYTF.

As regards this clonotype: This could be a read error, since a much larger clone is one nucleotide away. The genes are TRBV28 and TRBJ2-2; weak D call: TRBD2 (5 bases). V dropped 4 bases and J dropped 0 bases, with 9 bases sitting between them. The CDR3 has 15 amino acids. From germline, CDR1 is MDHEN and CDR2 SYDVKM. Here the CDR3 DNA reads TGTGCCAGCAGTTCCCCCGGGACGAACACCGGGGAGCTGTTTTTT. Residues: CASSSPGTNTGELFF. Together with reference TRBV28 and TRBJ2-2, the CDR3 gives the full variable domain: DVKVTQSSRYLVKRTGEKVFLECVQDMDHENMFWYRQDPGLGLRLIYFSYDVKMKEKGDIPEGYSVSREKKERFSLILESASTNQTSMYLCASSSPGTNTGELFFGEGSRLTVL.

This clonotype was observed at least ten times. CDR3 sequence: CASSAPRAHYGYTF. The CDR3 nucleotides are TGTGCCAGCAGCGCCCCTCGGGCTCACTATGGCTACACCTTC. The chain joins TRBV7-2 to TRBJ1-2; D gene unclear. Germline CDR1 reads SGHTA; CDR2 reads FQGNSA. The CDR3 length is 14 residues. Deletions cut 5 bases from V and 3 bases from J, with 13 bases between.

This clonotype came up a few times. V gene TRBV9 combines with J gene TRBJ2-1; possible D gene TRBD1, 5 bases. The germline V gene encodes CDR1 SGDLS and CDR2 YYNGEE. The V and J ends lost 0 bases and 1 base respectively, with 11 bases between them. The CDR3 runs 16 residues. CDR3 nucleotide sequence: TGTGCCAGCAGCGTAGAAGGGGCAGTTTCCTACAATGAGCAGTTCTTC. Amino acid sequence: CASSVEGAVSYNEQFF.

This clonotype was found many times. The chain joins TRBV18 to TRBJ2-5, with D perhaps TRBD1 (6 bases). Germline CDR1 KGHSH, CDR2 LQKENI. This CDR3 spans 14 amino acids. The V end was cut by 6 bases, the J end by 2 bases, with 13 bases between. DNA for the CDR3: TGTGCCAGCTCCGAACAGGGTATACAAGAGACCCAGTACTTC. Translating it yields CASSEQGIQETQYF.

This sequence joins TRBV10-3 and TRBJ2-1, with D unclear. CDR3 length: 16 residues. V was clipped by 0 bases and J by 6 bases, with 15 bases between them. The germline gives CDR1 ENHRY, CDR2 SYGVKD. As DNA, the CDR3 is TGTGCCATCAGTGAGTCCGCTAGAAGCCCCATCAATGAGCAGTTCTTC. Protein sequence: CAISESARSPINEQFF.

This clonotype was counted at least ten times. The V call is TRBV12-3 or TRBV12-4, the J call TRBJ1-1, with D possibly TRBD1 on 6 matching bases. V lost 5 bases and J lost 1, with 11 bases in between. The CDR3 is made up of 14 amino acids. CDR3 sequence (DNA): TGTGCCAGCAGTGAAACAGGGAAGAACACTGAAGCTTTCTTT. This codes for CASSETGKNTEAFF.

At least ten counts were recorded for this clonotype. This chain links TRBV5-6 with TRBJ2-1, with 8 bases that match TRBD2. The CDR3 sequence is 16 residues long. Trimming removed 2 bases from V and 5 bases from J; junction bases left unmatched: 9. The germline V gene encodes CDR1 SGHDT and CDR2 YYEEEE. The CDR3: CASSFISGSADNEQFF. The CDR3 coding sequence is TGTGCCAGCAGCTTCATAAGCGGGAGTGCTGACAATGAGCAGTTCTTC.

Many counts were recorded for this clonotype. CDR3: CASDRVGTTTRVEQYF. CDR3 nucleotides: TGTGCCAGCGATCGGGTGGGGACCACAACCCGGGTCGAGCAGTACTTC. The genes are TRBV6-1 and TRBJ2-7; the D call may be TRBD1 or TRBD2 (5 bases each). Trimming took off 8 bases at V and 6 bases at J, with 26 bases between the two ends. CDR3 length equals 16 residues. Germline CDR1 is MNHNS and CDR2 is SASEGT.

Concerning this clonotype: This may stem from a read error, because a much larger clone lies one nucleotide away. The rearrangement links TRBV19 to TRBJ1-1; D call uncertain. Germline V gene lookup returns CDR1 LNHDA and CDR2 SQIVND (reference sequence). The CDR3 consists of 11 residues. V was cut by 11 bases and J by 3 bases, with 10 bases left in between. This CDR3 reads CAGKYDTEAFF. CDR3 nucleotides: TGTGCCGGTAAGTACGACACTGAAGCTTTCTTT.

The table lists this clonotype with a few counts. The J gene is TRBJ1-1, the V gene TRBV19; D is perhaps TRBD1 (5 bases). Germline CDR1 and CDR2: LNHDA and SQIVND (reference sequence). Trimming took off 4 bases at V and 4 bases at J, with 19 bases between the two ends. The CDR3 loop spans 16 amino acids. The DNA of the CDR3 is TGTGCCAGTAGTAAAAAAGGCGGCTCGGGGGTCACTGAAGCTTTCTTT. Amino acid sequence: CASSKKGGSGVTEAFF.

This clonotype appeared a few times. J is TRBJ2-7 and V is TRBV6-5, with TRBD2 matching over 9 bases. CDR1 is MNHEY, CDR2 SVGAGI, per germline. Losses at the gene ends were 2 bases for V and 3 bases for J; bases not matched to a gene: 5. This CDR3 has 15 residues. CDR3 sequence (DNA): TGTGCCAGCAGTTACGATGAGACTAGCGGCTACGAGCAGTACTTC. Its translation: CASSYDETSGYEQYF.

This clonotype has at least ten counts. The chain combines TRBV20-1 with TRBJ1-2, with 7 bases that match TRBD1. Germline V gene data show CDR1 as DFQATT and CDR2 as SNEGSKA (reference sequence). The CDR3 loop spans 14 amino acids. Trimming removed 5 bases from V and 4 bases from J; junction bases left unmatched: 10. The CDR3 DNA reads as TGCAGTGCTGATCCTCCGGGACAGCGCTATGGCTACACCTTC. It encodes CSADPPGQRYGYTF.